A single sample is the source of the 30 T cell receptor beta chains below, sequenced in a study of T cell responses to AZD1222 COVID-19 vaccine. Here immunoSEQ multiplex PCR was the method, and the copy in TCRdb shows in-frame clones only, minus some. The sample includes 130,000 or so clones, roughly nine tenths of them seen just once. The source material was peripheral blood, sampled on day 0 of AZD1222 vaccination. These receptors all stem from an adult in good health.

The genes are TRBV5-1 and TRBJ2-1; 9 nucleotides line up with TRBD1. Germline V gene data show CDR1 as SGHRS and CDR2 as YFSETQ. The CDR3 contains 15 residues. V shed 0 bases, J shed 2 bases, and the junction held 0 bases outside the gene matches. The CDR3 loop reads CASSLGDRAYNEQFF. The CDR3, as DNA: TGCGCCAGCAGCTTGGGGGACAGGGCCTACAATGAGCAGTTCTTC.

This chain links TRBV19 with TRBJ1-5; tentatively, D is TRBD1 (6 bases). Germline assignment: CDR1 LNHDA and CDR2 SQIVND (reference sequence). This CDR3 comprises 15 residues. The V end lost 4 bases, the J end lost 0 bases, and 10 bases lay between the germline ends. The CDR3 DNA reads as TGTGCCAGTAGTAGCGGACAGAATAGCAATCAGCCCCAGCATTTT. Protein product: CASSSGQNSNQPQHF.

The V call is TRBV2, the J call TRBJ1-6; D not resolved. The germline V gene encodes CDR1 SNHLY and CDR2 FYNNEI. The CDR3 covers 15 residues. The V and J ends lost 3 bases and 7 bases respectively, with 13 bases between them. This CDR3 reads CASSDRRGRNSPLHF. DNA for the CDR3: TGTGCCAGCAGTGATCGGAGAGGGCGGAATTCACCCCTCCACTTT.

This clone was seen once. J is TRBJ1-2 and V is TRBV5-1; D may be TRBD1 (5 bases). The CDR3 runs 16 residues. V lost 3 bases, J lost 1 base, and 16 bases lay in between. Germline V gives CDR1 SGHRS, CDR2 YFSETQ. CDR3 DNA sequence: TGCGCCAGCAGCTACACCACGGGACGGCTTAACTATGGCTACACCTTC. It yields the protein CASSYTTGRLNYGYTF.

This chain joins TRBV24-1 and TRBJ1-1; D uncertain. V shed 7 bases and J shed 0 bases, with 11 bases lying between them. This CDR3 contains 14 residues. Germline V lookup: CDR1 KGHDR, CDR2 SFDVKD. The CDR3 DNA is TGTGCCACCAGAGGAGACGGCATGAACACTGAAGCTTTCTTT. Translated, it gives CATRGDGMNTEAFF.

Of note for this clone: Germline and junction disagree at one end, which may indicate a read error. The J gene is TRBJ2-5, the V gene TRBV28; D gene ambiguous. Germline values: CDR1 MDHEN, CDR2 SYDVKM. The length of the CDR3 is 12 residues. The CDR3 DNA is TGTGCCAGCAGCTTATCGGCGGAGACCCAGTACTTC. Its protein is CASSLSAETQYF.

This chain uses TRBV10-2 with TRBJ1-1; possible D gene TRBD1, 6 bases. The CDR3 sequence is 13 residues long. V lost 5 bases and J lost 10, with 17 bases in between. Germline CDR1 and CDR2: WSHSY and SAAADI. In nucleotides, the CDR3 is TGCGCCAGCAGTTCCAGGGGAAATGTCGCAGCTTTCTTT. Translation gives CASSSRGNVAAFF.

The genes are TRBV7-9 and TRBJ2-3, with D perhaps matching TRBD1 (6 bases). V dropped 1 base and J dropped 9 bases, with 17 bases sitting between them. The V gene's germline CDR1 is SEHNR and CDR2 FQNEAQ (reference sequence). There are 15 residues in the CDR3. In DNA, the CDR3 is TGTGCCAGCAGCTTAGTCCTTACCGACAGGCCGACGCAGTATTTT. Its translation: CASSLVLTDRPTQYF.

This chain connects TRBV18 to TRBJ1-5, with 10 bases aligning to TRBD1. The germline CDR1 and CDR2 sequences are KGHSH and LQKENI. The CDR3 spans 15 residues. Germline trimming cut 5 bases from V and 4 bases from J; bases unmatched to any gene: 5. The CDR3 here is CASSRTGGGNQPQHF. The CDR3 DNA sequence: TGTGCCAGCTCAAGGACAGGGGGTGGGAATCAGCCCCAGCATTTT.

This chain connects TRBV5-1 to TRBJ1-1; TRBD1 aligns across 7 bases. Germline V lookup: CDR1 SGHRS, CDR2 YFSETQ. The CDR3 has 14 amino acids. Trimming removed 1 base from V and 5 bases from J; junction bases left unmatched: 5. The CDR3, as DNA: TGCGCCAGCAGCTTGAAGGGGGCTGGGACTGAAGCTTTCTTT. Protein: CASSLKGAGTEAFF.

The chain employs TRBV4-1 and TRBJ2-7; D gene ambiguous. Germline CDR1 is MGHRA and CDR2 is YSYEKL. The CDR3 sequence is 11 residues long. V gave up 5 bases and J gave up 2 bases, with 4 bases separating them. The CDR3 DNA follows: TGCGCCAGCAGCTCGACCTACGAGCAGTACTTC. It encodes CASSSTYEQYF.

The chain links TRBV30 to TRBJ1-1, with D hard to call. Deletions cut 6 bases from V and 1 base from J, with 15 bases between. The CDR3 covers 14 residues. Germline values: CDR1 GTSNPN, CDR2 SVGIG (reference sequence). This chain's CDR3 is CACLLGRRNTEAFF. The CDR3 bases are TGTGCCTGTCTGCTAGGGCGGCGGAACACTGAAGCTTTCTTT.

The chain recombines TRBV5-4 with TRBJ1-4; possibly TRBD1 for D (5 bases). Trimming took 0 bases from V and 8 from J, leaving 11 bases between them. CDR3 length equals 14 residues. In germline, CDR1 is SGHNT, CDR2 YYREEE (reference sequence). In DNA, the CDR3 is TGTGCCAGCAGCTTGGGAGGGGTCAGAGAAAAACTGTTTTTT. This encodes CASSLGGVREKLFF. Full variable domain (rest looked up from reference TRBV5-4 and TRBJ1-4): ETGVTQSPTHLIKTRGQQVTLRCSSQSGHNTVSWYQQALGQGPQFIFQYYREEENGRGNFPPRFSGLQFPNYSSELNVNALELDDSALYLCASSLGGVREKLFFGSGTQLSVL.

The chain carries TRBV5-4 and TRBJ2-2, with TRBD1 matching over 8 bases. The CDR3 runs 16 residues. V lost 4 bases and J lost 2; bases outside the gene matches: 7. CDR1 and CDR2 from the germline V gene are SGHNT and YYREEE (reference sequence). The CDR3 loop is CASSRGTGGNTGELFF. As DNA, the CDR3 is TGTGCCAGCAGCCGCGGGACAGGCGGAAACACCGGGGAGCTGTTTTTT.

The chain couples TRBV11-2 to TRBJ2-1; the match to TRBD2 covers 9 bases. Germline trimming cut 5 bases from V and 6 bases from J; bases unmatched to any gene: 11. This CDR3 has 16 residues. Germline CDR1 is SGHAT and CDR2 is FQNNGV. The CDR3 nucleotides are TGTGCCAGCAGCCCCACTCGCGGGGGGGGTTTCAATGAGCAGTTCTTC. Translating it yields CASSPTRGGGFNEQFF.

The chain combines TRBV23-1 with TRBJ1-6, with 9 bases that match TRBD1. TRBV23-1 is an ORF, and what it does is uncertain. Trimming took 7 bases from V and 2 from J; bases not matched to a gene: 27. The CDR3 loop spans 23 amino acids. Here the CDR3 DNA reads TGCGCCAGCATCCTCGGGACAGGGCCTCTATCCCTAACTTTCCCTGCCTATAATTCACCCCTCCACTTT. It encodes CASILGTGPLSLTFPAYNSPLHF.

The rearrangement joins TRBV6-6 to TRBJ2-7, with D tentatively TRBD1 or TRBD2 (5 bases each). Trimming pared 6 bases from V and 3 bases from J, leaving 12 bases between. This CDR3 region has 13 residues. Germline CDR1 reads MNHNY; CDR2 reads SVGAGI (reference sequence). As DNA, the CDR3 is TGTGCCAGCAGCGGGACGGAGAGCTACGAGCAGTACTTC. Protein product: CASSGTESYEQYF.

This chain uses TRBV29-1 with TRBJ2-2; TRBD2 might be the D (6 bases). Trimming pared 2 bases from V and 7 bases from J, leaving 11 bases between. The CDR3 has 13 residues. CDR1 is SQVTM, CDR2 ANQGSEA, per germline. The CDR3 DNA reads as TGCAGCGTTGAAACCACTAGCTTCGGGGAGCTGTTTTTT. Protein product: CSVETTSFGELFF.

V and J are TRBV9 and TRBJ1-3, with 10 bases aligning to TRBD1. Germline CDR1 is SGDLS and CDR2 is YYNGEE. The CDR3 loop spans 14 amino acids. V dropped 4 bases and J dropped 4; count of bases not matched to a gene: 2. CDR3 bases: TGTGCCAGCAGCCAGGGACAGGGGGGAAACACCATATATTTT. It encodes CASSQGQGGNTIYF.

Here the CDR3 reads CASSLPGARAYEQYF. The DNA for the CDR3 is TGTGCCAGCAGCTTACCTGGGGCAAGGGCCTACGAGCAGTACTTC. V gene TRBV7-2 combines with J gene TRBJ2-7; possible D gene TRBD1, 5 bases. The germline V gene encodes CDR1 SGHTA and CDR2 FQGNSA. The CDR3 runs to 15 residues. With 2 bases removed from V and 2 bases from J, the gap between germline ends came to 13 bases.

This rearrangement joins TRBV29-1 to TRBJ2-3; TRBD1 agrees at 7 bases. Looked up from germline, CDR1 is SQVTM and CDR2 is ANQGSEA. The trim removed 3 bases at V and 11 bases at J, leaving 11 bases unmatched. This CDR3 is 13 amino acids long. DNA for the CDR3: TGCAGCGTTGACTCACAACAGGGGTCTGAGCAGTATTTT. The encoded protein is CSVDSQQGSEQYF.

This chain joins TRBV6-2 or TRBV6-3 and TRBJ1-5, with D uncertain. This CDR3 is 15 amino acids long. Germline CDR1 and CDR2: MNHEY and SVGEGT. V shed 0 bases and J shed 4 bases, with 10 bases lying between them. The CDR3 DNA is TGTGCCAGCAGTTACTCTCCCGACGGTAATCAGCCCCAGCATTTT. Protein: CASSYSPDGNQPQHF.

This clone was observed a few times. J is TRBJ2-7 and V is TRBV30; 8 bases are a match to TRBD1. Germline assignment: CDR1 GTSNPN and CDR2 SVGIG (reference sequence). The CDR3 consists of 12 residues. V lost 5 bases and J lost 6; bases outside the gene matches: 6. The CDR3 DNA reads as TGTGCCTGGTCGGCAGGGGGCGGCGAGCAGTACTTC. Protein sequence: CAWSAGGGEQYF. The full variable domain, with the rest looked up from reference TRBV30 and TRBJ2-7, is SQTIHQWPATLVQPVGSPLSLECTVEGTSNPNLYWYRQAAGRGLQLLFYSVGIGQISSEVPQNLSASRPQDRQFILSSKKLLLSDSGFYLCAWSAGGGEQYFGPGTRLTVT.

This chain uses TRBV6-5 with TRBJ1-1; the D is unclear. There are 13 residues in the CDR3. Germline lookup yields CDR1 MNHEY and CDR2 SVGAGI. V lost 0 bases, J lost 4 bases, and 6 bases lay in between. DNA of the CDR3: TGTGCCAGCAGTTACTCGAGGGCCACTGAAGCTTTCTTT. It encodes CASSYSRATEAFF.

This chain uses TRBV6-5 with TRBJ1-2; 7 bases map to TRBD1. The germline V gene encodes CDR1 MNHEY and CDR2 SVGAGI. V was pared by 4 bases and J by 4 bases, with 6 bases of the junction left unmatched. This CDR3 is 14 amino acids long. CDR3 DNA sequence: TGTGCCAGCAGTTCTCACACAGGGGCCTATGGCTACACCTTC. Amino acids: CASSSHTGAYGYTF.

The rearrangement links TRBV5-6 to TRBJ1-5; D is ambiguous. This CDR3 is 12 amino acids long. The V and J ends lost 5 bases and 6 bases respectively, with 9 bases between them. Germline-derived CDR1 and CDR2 are SGHDT and YYEEEE. The CDR3 region has the DNA TGTGCCAGCAGGACTGTGGGTCAGCCCCAGCATTTT. This translates into CASRTVGQPQHF.

The CDR3 bases are TGCGCCAGCACTATGACAGCACCTGCTCCTAATCCGGAGACCCAGTACTTC. It yields the protein CASTMTAPAPNPETQYF. This rearrangement joins TRBV10-1 to TRBJ2-5; D is possibly TRBD1 (5 bases). Trimming took off 7 bases at V and 5 bases at J, with 26 bases between the two ends. This CDR3 is 17 amino acids long. Germline-derived CDR1 and CDR2 are WNHNN and SYGVQD (reference sequence).

The chain carries TRBV5-4 and TRBJ1-6; D not certain. The CDR3 runs 13 residues. Germline V CDR1 and CDR2: SGHNT, YYREEE (reference sequence). V was cut by 7 bases and J by 10 bases, with 15 bases left in between. The CDR3 is CASGGVGESPLHF. In nucleotides, the CDR3 is TGTGCCAGCGGCGGAGTAGGTGAATCACCCCTCCACTTT.

The V and J genes are TRBV24-1 and TRBJ2-7; the match to TRBD1 covers 10 bases. Per the germline V gene, CDR1 is KGHDR and CDR2 is SFDVKD. V dropped 3 bases and J dropped 1; count of bases not matched to a gene: 2. This CDR3 is built from 15 residues. The CDR3 spells CATSDPDRGSYEQYF. The DNA of the CDR3 is TGTGCCACCAGTGATCCGGACAGGGGGTCCTACGAGCAGTACTTC.

The V and J genes are TRBV7-3 and TRBJ2-2; D is unresolved. CDR1 is SGHTA, CDR2 FQGTGA, per germline. This CDR3 has 15 residues. V was clipped by 1 base and J by 0 bases, with 6 bases between them. CDR3 in amino acids: CASSLISANTGELFF. In DNA, the CDR3 is TGTGCCAGCAGCTTAATTTCCGCGAACACCGGGGAGCTGTTTTTT.